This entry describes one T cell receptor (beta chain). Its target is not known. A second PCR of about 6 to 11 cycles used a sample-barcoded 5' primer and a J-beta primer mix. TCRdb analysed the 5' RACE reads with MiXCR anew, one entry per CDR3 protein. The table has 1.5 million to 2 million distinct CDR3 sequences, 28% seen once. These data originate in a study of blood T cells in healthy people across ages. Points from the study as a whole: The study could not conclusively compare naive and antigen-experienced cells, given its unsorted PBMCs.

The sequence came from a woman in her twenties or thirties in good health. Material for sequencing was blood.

CDR3 protein: CSAGTDPYGYTF. The CDR3 DNA reads TGCAGTGCTGGGACGGACCCCTATGGCTACACCTTC. The chain uses TRBV20-1 and TRBJ1-2, with D perhaps TRBD1 (5 bases). CDR3 size: 12 residues. The V and J ends lost 5 bases and 4 bases respectively, with 11 bases between them. Per germline, CDR1 DFQATT and CDR2 SNEGSKA (reference sequence).